The 3 T cell receptor beta chains below were found in one sample sequenced in a study of blood T cell repertoires in COVID-19. Here immunoSEQ multiplex PCR was the method, and the copy in TCRdb shows in-frame clones only, minus some. The sample carries about 250,000 clones, more than 80% recorded once. The sample was peripheral blood. The receptor source for this set is a human donor in a cohort sampled during active COVID-19.

CDR3: CASRSGTGVQETQYF. CDR3 DNA sequence: TGTGCCAGCAGATCCGGGACAGGGGTACAAGAGACCCAGTACTTC. The genes are TRBV6-5 and TRBJ2-5; 10 bases align to TRBD1. CDR3 length: 15 amino acids. After removal of 6 bases from V and 2 bases from J, the junction contained 6 bases not matched to a gene. In germline, CDR1 is MNHEY, CDR2 SVGAGI.

This chain links TRBV3-1 (or the pseudogene TRBV3-2) with TRBJ2-1; the match to TRBD1 covers 7 bases. CDR3 length: 15 amino acids. Germline values: CDR1 LGHDT, CDR2 YNNKEL (reference sequence). The V segment lost 3 bases and the J segment 2 bases; nucleotides outside the gene matches: 4. CDR3 DNA sequence: TGTGCCAGCAGCCACGACACAGGGGCCTACAATGAGCAGTTCTTC. It encodes CASSHDTGAYNEQFF.

The CDR3 sequence is CASSLLSGGDGNTIYF. CDR3 sequence (DNA): TGTGCCAGCAGCCTACTCTCGGGGGGGGATGGAAACACCATATATTTT. V gene TRBV28 combines with J gene TRBJ1-3, with D perhaps matching TRBD1 (5 bases). Trimming removed 6 bases at V and 3 bases at J, with 18 bases between. Germline assignment: CDR1 MDHEN and CDR2 SYDVKM. The CDR3 is 16 amino acids.